Shown below are 14 T cell receptor beta chains from a single sample sequenced in a study of vaccination effects on CD4 cells after COVID-19. The table came from immunoSEQ multiplex PCR; TCRdb's copy has only in-frame clones and leaves some out. The sample yields 75,000 to 100,000 clones, 60% to 85% seen once. No antigens are known for them. Using viral peptide pools, the ViraFEST assay grew out antigen-specific CD4+ T cells prior to sequencing. Culturing for ten to eleven days preceded CD4+ T cell isolation. Everyone in the study got two shots of either the BNT162b2 or mRNA-1273 vaccine. This material consisted of CD4+ T cells from PBMCs cultured with HCoV-OC43 spike peptides, taken after COVID-19 vaccination. The subset is: HCoV-OC43 spike overlapping peptide pool stimulation. These TCRs come from a human donor who received a COVID-19 vaccine.

CDR3 bases: TGTGCCACCAGTGAAGGGACACCGTCCTACGAGCAGTACGTC. Translated: CATSEGTPSYEQYV. The chain carries TRBV24-1 and TRBJ2-7, with D perhaps TRBD1 (6 bases). Trimming pared 4 bases from V and 1 base from J, leaving 10 bases between. Germline CDR1 and CDR2: KGHDR and SFDVKD. The CDR3 covers 14 residues.

V is TRBV5-1 and J is TRBJ2-1, with 12 bases lining up with TRBD2. The ends lost 3 bases at V and 3 bases at J; junction bases unmatched: 10. This CDR3 has 18 residues. Per germline, CDR1 SGHRS and CDR2 YFSETQ. The CDR3 loop reads CASSSSPTSGGLYNEQFF. The CDR3 DNA reads TGCGCCAGCAGCTCCTCCCCCACTAGCGGGGGGCTCTACAATGAGCAGTTCTTC.

This CDR3 reads CASSLALARSEKLFF. In nucleotides, the CDR3 is TGTGCCAGCAGCTTAGCGCTAGCCCGAAGTGAAAAACTGTTTTTT. The rearrangement links TRBV7-2 to TRBJ1-4; no reliable D call. Germline-derived CDR1 and CDR2 are SGHTA and FQGNSA. V was trimmed by 0 bases and J by 7 bases, leaving 12 bases between them. The CDR3 has 15 residues.

The chain uses TRBV5-6 and TRBJ1-1; D call uncertain. Germline V gene data show CDR1 as SGHDT and CDR2 as YYEEEE. Deletions cut 2 bases from V and 2 bases from J, with 7 bases between. This CDR3 region has 13 residues. The DNA for the CDR3 is TGTGCCAGCAGCTTTTTACCCAACACTGAAGCTTTCTTT. It is translated as CASSFLPNTEAFF.

The chain has TRBV28 and TRBJ2-6; 11 bases agree with TRBD2. The CDR3 runs 16 residues. V was clipped by 8 bases and J by 2 bases; unmatched bases: 5. CDR1 MDHEN and CDR2 SYDVKM come from the germline V gene. CDR3 amino acids: CASCSGGAAGANVLTF. DNA for the CDR3: TGTGCCAGCTGTAGCGGGGGGGCGGCTGGGGCCAACGTCCTGACTTTC. Using reference TRBV28 and TRBJ2-6 for the parts outside the CDR3, the full variable domain is DVKVTQSSRYLVKRTGEKVFLECVQDMDHENMFWYRQDPGLGLRLIYFSYDVKMKEKGDIPEGYSVSREKKERFSLILESASTNQTSMYLCASCSGGAAGANVLTFGAGSRLTVL.

The rearrangement uses TRBV5-4 and TRBJ1-4, with D maybe TRBD1 (5 bases). Germline assignment: CDR1 SGHNT and CDR2 YYREEE (reference sequence). V was trimmed by 4 bases and J by 3 bases, leaving 10 bases between them. The CDR3 is 14 residues long. The CDR3 DNA is TGTGCCAGCAGCCGGGGGGGGGCTAATGAAAAACTGTTTTTT. As protein: CASSRGGANEKLFF.

The chain links TRBV7-2 to TRBJ1-1; no definite D call. Germline lookup yields CDR1 SGHTA and CDR2 FQGNSA. The CDR3 consists of 14 residues. Trimming removed 4 bases from V and 0 bases from J, with 9 bases in between. The DNA of the CDR3 is TGTGCCAGCAGCTCCGCAAATCTGAACACTGAAGCTTTCTTT. Amino acids: CASSSANLNTEAFF.

This clone was seen a handful of times. The chain combines TRBV2 with TRBJ1-1, with D hard to call. Trimming removed 6 bases from V and 7 bases from J, with 21 bases in between. The CDR3 consists of 15 residues. Germline loops: CDR1 SNHLY, CDR2 FYNNEI. Here the CDR3 reads CASSGRRIGLSEAFF. The CDR3, as DNA: TGTGCCAGCAGCGGCCGGAGGATAGGGTTGAGTGAAGCTTTCTTT.

This chain links TRBV18 with TRBJ2-3; D could derive from TRBD1 or TRBD2 (5 bases each). CDR1 and CDR2 from the germline V gene are KGHSH and LQKENI. The CDR3 contains 15 residues. V lost 3 bases and J lost 3, with 13 bases in between. CDR3 in DNA: TGTGCCAGCTCACCGATGGGGACGGGAACAGATACGCAGTATTTT. It is translated as CASSPMGTGTDTQYF.

There are a few counts of this clone. The CDR3 nucleotides read TGTGCCACCAGGAAGGGCGCCATTAATTCACCCCTCCACTTT. Protein product: CATRKGAINSPLHF. This chain connects TRBV15 to TRBJ1-6; D gene unclear. V dropped 6 bases and J dropped 6 bases, with 12 bases sitting between them. The CDR3 covers 14 residues. Germline CDR1 reads LNHNV; CDR2 reads YYDKDF (reference sequence).

The chain has TRBV11-2 and TRBJ2-5, with TRBD2 identical over 7 bases. Germline lookup yields CDR1 SGHAT and CDR2 FQNNGV. J lost 4 bases, V lost 5 bases, and 13 bases had no gene match. The CDR3 loop spans 16 amino acids. The CDR3 spells CASSPGGLAALETQYF. The CDR3 region has the DNA TGTGCCAGCAGCCCAGGTGGGCTAGCGGCTCTAGAGACCCAGTACTTC.

V and J are TRBV3-1 (or the pseudogene TRBV3-2) and TRBJ2-3; 11 positions match TRBD2. Germline CDR1 LGHDT, CDR2 YNNKEL (reference sequence). The junction had 7 bases not matched to a gene; V was cut back by 4 bases and J by 7 bases. The CDR3 runs to 15 residues. In nucleotides, the CDR3 is TGTGCCAGCAGCCGCGGGTCTAGCGGGGGGTATACGCAGTATTTT. Protein product: CASSRGSSGGYTQYF.

The chain joins TRBV19 to TRBJ2-6; 9 nucleotides line up with TRBD1. The J segment lost 11 bases and the V segment lost 6 bases, leaving 5 bases of the junction unmatched. In germline, CDR1 is LNHDA, CDR2 SQIVND (reference sequence). The CDR3 spans 13 residues. CDR3 region: CASSRDRDDVLTF. The CDR3 DNA follows: TGTGCCAGTAGCAGGGACAGGGACGACGTCCTGACTTTC.

The chain recombines TRBV27 with TRBJ1-6; possible D gene TRBD1, 5 bases. Germline loops: CDR1 MNHEY, CDR2 SMNVEV (reference sequence). The length of the CDR3 is 15 residues. The V end lost 8 bases, the J end lost 3 bases, and 14 bases lay between the germline ends. The CDR3 region has the DNA TGTGCCAGCCGGGACCCCGGACTCTATAATTCACCCCTCCACTTT. As protein: CASRDPGLYNSPLHF.